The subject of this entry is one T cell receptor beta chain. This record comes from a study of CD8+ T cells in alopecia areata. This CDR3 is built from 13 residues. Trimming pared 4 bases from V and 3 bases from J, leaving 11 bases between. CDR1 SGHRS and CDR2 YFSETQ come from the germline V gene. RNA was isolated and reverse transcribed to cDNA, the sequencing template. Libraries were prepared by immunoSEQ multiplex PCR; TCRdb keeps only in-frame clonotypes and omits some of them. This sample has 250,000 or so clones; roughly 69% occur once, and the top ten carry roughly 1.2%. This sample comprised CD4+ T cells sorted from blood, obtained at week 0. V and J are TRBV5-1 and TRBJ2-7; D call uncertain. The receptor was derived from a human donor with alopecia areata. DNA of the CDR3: TGCGCCAGCAGCGCCCCCGGCAGCTACGAGCAGTACTTC. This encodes CASSAPGSYEQYF. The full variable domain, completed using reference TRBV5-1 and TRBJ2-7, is KAGVTQTPRYLIKTRGQQVTLSCSPISGHRSVSWYQQTPGQGLQFLFEYFSETQRNKGNFPGRFSGRQFSNSRSEMNVSTLELGDSALYLCASSAPGSYEQYFGPGTRLTVT.